The present T cell receptor beta chain was sequenced within a study of vaccination and CD4 T cells after COVID-19. The overall study: Overlapping spike peptides of SARS-CoV-2, HCoV-NL63, HCoV-OC43 and HCoV-229E were used, and cells were stimulated with them.

CDR1 and CDR2 from the germline V gene are SGHVS and FNYEAQ. The CDR3 has 13 amino acids. J was trimmed by 8 bases and V by 4 bases; bases with no gene match: 5. Cultured CD4+ T cells had their DNA profiled by the Oncomine TCR Beta short-read assay. TCRdb processed the PCR reads anew with MiXCR; each CDR3 protein has one entry. The table shows over 3,000 distinct CDR3 sequences, with about 25% occurring only once. This clonotype was counted only a few times. The antigen is not known. Treatment defined: roughly 10-day PBMC culture with coronavirus spike peptide pools or control peptides (ViraFEST assay). Unexposed donor CD4+ T cells predated the COVID-19 pandemic, collected 2011-2018. Broader study findings: Within the convalescent patients, spike mono-reactivity was found in 304 of 307 vaccine-specific clones. The rise in median SARS-CoV-2-reactive clonotypes, from about 20 to 38, was not significant.

This sequence originates from a human donor in good health. This chain connects TRBV7-6 to TRBJ2-3; 8 nucleotides agree with TRBD1. The sequencing sample was made of CD4+ T cells from blood, cultured in vitro. CDR3 amino acids: CASSSRQGLTQYF. The CDR3 nucleotides are TGTGCCAGCAGCTCCCGACAGGGGCTTACGCAGTATTTT.